The present T cell receptor (beta chain) was sequenced within a study of blood T cell repertoires in COVID-19. The overall study: Sources were T cells, B-cell-depleted T cells, or PBMCs; the material itself was cDNA or gDNA.

Clinical history as reported by participants underpinned cohort assignment. Here immunoSEQ multiplex PCR was the method, and the copy in TCRdb shows in-frame clones only, minus some. The sample has hundreds of thousands of clones, around 90% seen once. The CDR3 has 16 residues. CDR1 SGHTA and CDR2 FQGNSA come from the germline V gene. The V gene end was trimmed by 5 bases and the J gene end by 8 bases; junction bases not matched to a gene: 14. This TCR was sampled from a woman between 18 and 29 years old who had recovered from COVID-19. The genes are TRBV7-2 and TRBJ2-2; 7 bases are shared with TRBD2. Sequenced: PBMCs or T cells enriched from blood (not recorded which). CDR3 in amino acids: CASSIIAGGYVGELFF. The CDR3 DNA reads TGTGCCAGCAGCATTATAGCGGGTGGTTATGTGGGGGAGCTGTTTTTT.